The 13 T cell receptor beta chains presented below share a single source sample, sequenced in a study of shared T cell receptors in the human thymus. Here immunoSEQ multiplex PCR was the method, and the copy in TCRdb shows in-frame clones only, minus some. This sample yields approximately 730,000 clones, of which around 85% are seen a single time; roughly 0.01% belongs to the top ten. The same sample was also studied in work on human thymus T cells.

The source material was thymocytes. Receptor source: a girl younger than two with a congenital heart defect.

The V call is TRBV28, the J call TRBJ2-5; 11 bases match TRBD2. Per germline, CDR1 MDHEN and CDR2 SYDVKM. Unmatched junction bases numbered 15, after V lost 2 bases and J lost 4 bases. The CDR3 extends over 19 amino acids. For the CDR3, the DNA is TGTGCCAGCAGTTTAGGACTAGCGGGCCTCACAAACACGGGAGAGACCCAGTACTTC. As protein: CASSLGLAGLTNTGETQYF.

The chain recombines TRBV9 with TRBJ2-7, with D perhaps TRBD2 (5 bases). Per germline, CDR1 SGDLS and CDR2 YYNGEE. The CDR3 sequence is 14 residues long. V was shortened by 0 bases and J by 4 bases, with 11 bases between the two germline ends. Written as DNA, the CDR3 is TGTGCCAGCAGCGTAGAAGGTGGAGGATACGAGCAGTACTTC. The encoded protein is CASSVEGGGYEQYF.

The rearrangement uses TRBV18 and TRBJ1-1, with 10 bases lining up with TRBD1. V trimming: 0 bases; J trimming: 0 bases; junction bases outside the gene matches: 19. Germline V lookup: CDR1 KGHSH, CDR2 LQKENI. This CDR3 is built from 22 residues. The CDR3 sequence: CASSPPSSIKTGQGVLNTEAFF. The CDR3 DNA reads as TGTGCCAGCTCACCACCAAGCTCGATAAAAACTGGACAGGGGGTATTGAACACTGAAGCTTTCTTT.

This sequence joins TRBV7-2 and TRBJ2-3; 10 bases map to TRBD2. The length of the CDR3 is 18 residues. Germline V CDR1 and CDR2: SGHTA, FQGNSA. The V gene end was trimmed by 5 bases and the J gene end by 0 bases; junction bases not matched to a gene: 11. CDR3 bases: TGTGCCAGCAGCACAGGGGCTAGCGGGGGATTTAGCACAGATACGCAGTATTTT. It codes for CASSTGASGGFSTDTQYF.

As for this clone: The junction and the germline gene differ at one end; a read error may be behind it. V gene TRBV27 combines with J gene TRBJ1-1; 8 nucleotides align to TRBD1. The length of the CDR3 is 14 residues. Germline V CDR1 and CDR2: MNHEY, SMNVEV (reference sequence). CDR3 loop: CASSWTGLNTEAFF. For the CDR3, the DNA is TGTGCCAGCAGCTGGACAGGGCTGAATACTGAAGCTTTCTTT.

The J gene is TRBJ2-5, the V gene TRBV5-1, with TRBD2 matching over 13 bases. CDR1 is SGHRS and CDR2 is YFSETQ in the germline V gene. The V and J ends lost 2 bases and 5 bases, in that order; junction bases with no gene match: 18. This CDR3 is 20 amino acids long. CDR3 DNA: TGCGCCAGCAGCTTAAAGGAGACTAGCGGGGGGAAACCTGGGATGGAGACCCAGTACTTC. Residues: CASSLKETSGGKPGMETQYF.

This clone was observed once. The V and J genes are TRBV25-1 and TRBJ2-3, with TRBD1 as a possible D gene (6 bases). This CDR3 has 16 residues. Germline values: CDR1 MGHDK, CDR2 SYGVNS. Trimming pared 3 bases from V and 4 bases from J, leaving 17 bases between. The CDR3 is CASSEVGRRGPDTQYF. The CDR3 coding sequence is TGTGCCAGCAGTGAGGTGGGCCGCAGGGGCCCAGATACGCAGTATTTT.

The chain has TRBV4-1 and TRBJ2-7; possibly TRBD1 for D (6 bases). The V and J ends lost 4 bases and 5 bases respectively, with 21 bases between them. The germline CDR1 and CDR2 sequences are MGHRA and YSYEKL. The CDR3 runs to 16 residues. The CDR3: CASSPFTNRVPNEQYF. The CDR3 coding sequence is TGCGCCAGCAGCCCTTTTACTAACAGGGTTCCGAACGAGCAGTACTTC.

The chain joins TRBV5-6 to TRBJ1-1; D uncertain. The CDR3 runs 16 residues. Germline loops: CDR1 SGHDT, CDR2 YYEEEE. Trimming took 4 bases from V and 1 from J, leaving 17 bases between them. The CDR3 loop is CASSPTAGRGNTEAFF. The CDR3 coding sequence is TGTGCCAGCAGCCCCACCGCCGGCCGGGGGAACACTGAAGCTTTCTTT.

This clone has just a few counts. The chain links TRBV2 to TRBJ2-5; 12 bases match TRBD1. CDR3 length equals 15 residues. Germline V gene data show CDR1 as SNHLY and CDR2 as FYNNEI. V gave up 8 bases and J gave up 5 bases; unmatched junction bases: 9. The CDR3 sequence is CASRDRGHGQETQYF. The CDR3, as DNA: TGTGCCAGCCGGGACAGGGGGCATGGTCAGGAGACCCAGTACTTC.

This chain joins TRBV7-6 and TRBJ1-1; unclear D gene. The ends were cut back, 4 bases at V and 0 bases at J, with 18 bases in the middle. This CDR3 has 17 residues. Per the germline V gene, CDR1 is SGHVS and CDR2 is FNYEAQ. This chain's CDR3 is CASSSQVAAFMNTEAFF. The CDR3 DNA reads TGTGCCAGCAGCTCCCAGGTGGCCGCCTTCATGAACACTGAAGCTTTCTTT.

The chain combines TRBV11-3 with TRBJ2-7; a weak D match, TRBD1 (5 bases). This CDR3 region has 15 residues. Germline loops: CDR1 SGHNT, CDR2 YENEEA. V dropped 9 bases and J dropped 6 bases, with 24 bases sitting between them. This chain's CDR3 is CARVTNRYLRTEQYF. In DNA, the CDR3 is TGTGCCAGGGTAACAAACAGGTACCTACGAACCGAGCAGTACTTC.

CDR3 in DNA: TGTGCCATCAGTGAGTCGACTCGGGAGAGGGGCGGTGCAGGGGGCTACGAGCAGTACTTC. It translates to CAISESTRERGGAGGYEQYF. The rearrangement uses TRBV10-3 and TRBJ2-7, with D possibly being TRBD1 (7 bases). There are 20 residues in the CDR3. Per germline, CDR1 ENHRY and CDR2 SYGVKD. V shed 0 bases and J shed 3 bases, with 27 bases lying between them.